Listed below are T cell receptor beta chains from one sample, sequenced in a study of blood T cell repertoires in COVID-19. Assay: immunoSEQ multiplex PCR; the TCRdb copy retains only in-frame clones and omits some. Of some 400,000 clones detected, around 89% appear once; the ten largest clones hold more than 0.95%. Sequencing input: PBMCs or T cells enriched from blood (not recorded which). Source of these receptors: a man aged 25 to 40 who had recovered from COVID-19. Both conserved end residues are part of each CDR3. D genes are given only for firm matches. Not every row has a clone size; where given, it reads once, few, many or a size class.

length: 13; V: TRBV7-9; D: NA; J: TRBJ1-4; size: NA; CDR3: CASSLAANEKLFF; DNA: TGTGCCAGCAGCTTAGCCGCTAATGAAAAACTGTTTTTT
length: 14; V: TRBV7-3; D: NA; J: TRBJ1-6; size: NA; CDR3: CASSPTGANSPLHF; DNA: TGTGCCAGCAGTCCTACAGGCGCTAATTCACCCCTCCACTTT
length: 15; V: TRBV7-8; D: TRBD2; J: TRBJ2-1; size: NA; CDR3: CASSLLAGSGAEQFF; DNA: TGTGCCAGCAGCTTATTAGCGGGGAGCGGCGCTGAGCAGTTCTTC
length: 14; V: TRBV24-1; D: NA; J: TRBJ1-5; size: NA; CDR3: CATSDLGENQPQHF; DNA: TGTGCCACCAGTGATTTGGGAGAAAATCAGCCCCAGCATTTT
length: 14; V: TRBV28; D: NA; J: TRBJ1-6; size: NA; CDR3: CASGTGSLDSPLHF; DNA: TGTGCCAGCGGAACAGGGTCTTTGGATTCACCCCTCCACTTT
length: 15; V: TRBV19; D: TRBD1; J: TRBJ1-4; size: NA; CDR3: CASSMQRGREEKLFF; DNA: TGTGCCAGTAGTATGCAGAGGGGGCGAGAGGAAAAACTGTTTTTT
length: 14; V: TRBV5-1; D: NA; J: TRBJ2-7; size: NA; CDR3: CASSFGLTDGEQYF; DNA: TGCGCCAGCAGCTTCGGTCTGACCGACGGGGAGCAGTACTTC
length: 16; V: TRBV7-6; D: NA; J: TRBJ2-5; size: NA; CDR3: CASSLVGRSGQETQYF; DNA: TGTGCCAGCAGCTTAGTAGGCCGTAGCGGACAAGAGACCCAGTACTTC
length: 15; V: TRBV7-2; D: TRBD1; J: TRBJ2-2; size: NA; CDR3: CASSSGTGNTGELFF; DNA: TGTGCCAGCAGTTCCGGGACAGGGAACACCGGGGAGCTGTTTTTT
length: 16; V: TRBV7-2; D: TRBD1; J: TRBJ1-6; size: NA; CDR3: CASSQTGTGGGSPLHF; DNA: TGTGCCAGCAGCCAGACCGGGACAGGGGGAGGTTCACCCCTCCACTTT
length: 14; V: TRBV2; D: NA; J: TRBJ1-6; size: NA; CDR3: CASSELVKGVPLHF; DNA: TGTGCCAGCAGTGAGCTGGTTAAGGGGGTTCCCCTCCACTTT
length: 13; V: TRBV29-1; D: NA; J: TRBJ1-1; size: NA; CDR3: CSGTVRVETEAFF; DNA: TGCAGCGGGACCGTGCGGGTGGAGACTGAAGCTTTCTTT
length: 13; V: TRBV12-3/TRBV12-4; D: NA; J: TRBJ1-4; size: NA; CDR3: CASKRTRGEKLFF; DNA: TGTGCCAGCAAAAGAACCCGGGGGGAAAAACTGTTTTTT
length: 14; V: TRBV7-9; D: TRBD1; J: TRBJ1-2; size: NA; CDR3: CASSSTGVVYGYTF; DNA: TGTGCCAGCAGCTCGACAGGGGTTGTCTATGGCTACACCTTC
length: 13; V: TRBV2; D: TRBD1; J: TRBJ1-2; size: NA; CDR3: CASGFGRGYGYTF; DNA: TGTGCCAGCGGGTTCGGCAGGGGGTATGGCTACACCTTC
length: 15; V: TRBV5-4; D: TRBD2; J: TRBJ2-3; size: NA; CDR3: CASSFSAGATDTQYF; DNA: TGTGCCAGCAGCTTCTCAGCGGGAGCCACAGATACGCAGTATTTT
length: 11; V: TRBV3-1/TRBV3-2; D: NA; J: TRBJ1-1; size: NA; CDR3: CASSQVSEAFF; DNA: TGTGCCAGCAGCCAAGTCTCTGAAGCTTTCTTT
length: 14; V: TRBV6-5; D: NA; J: TRBJ1-3; size: once; CDR3: CASSSVRSGNTIYF; DNA: TGTGCCAGCAGCTCCGTCCGCTCTGGAAACACCATATATTTT
length: 18; V: TRBV5-1; D: TRBD1; J: TRBJ2-6; size: NA; CDR3: CASSHPDRVSSGANVLTF; DNA: TGCGCCAGCAGCCATCCTGACAGGGTCTCTTCTGGGGCCAACGTCCTGACTTTC
length: 19; V: TRBV7-9; D: TRBD2; J: TRBJ2-1; size: once; CDR3: CASSLEGGLAGRSYNEQFF; DNA: TGTGCCAGCAGCTTAGAGGGGGGACTAGCGGGACGCTCCTACAATGAGCAGTTCTTC
length: 14; V: TRBV3-1/TRBV3-2; D: NA; J: TRBJ1-3; size: NA; CDR3: CASSQGHSGNTIYF; DNA: TGTGCCAGCAGCCAAGGGCACTCTGGAAACACCATATATTTT
length: 15; V: TRBV30; D: TRBD1; J: TRBJ2-7; size: NA; CDR3: CAWRGVGDRGPRKVF; DNA: TGTGCCTGGAGAGGAGTAGGGGACAGGGGGCCGCGTAAGGTTTTC
length: 17; V: TRBV23-1; D: NA; J: TRBJ1-5; size: NA; CDR3: CASSPPERAASNQPQHF; DNA: TGCGCCAGCAGCCCACCCGAGCGGGCGGCTAGCAATCAGCCCCAGCATTTT
length: 13; V: TRBV27; D: NA; J: TRBJ2-1; size: NA; CDR3: CASSQGHPNEQFF; DNA: TGTGCCAGCAGCCAAGGACATCCCAATGAGCAGTTCTTC
length: 13; V: TRBV19; D: NA; J: TRBJ1-2; size: NA; CDR3: CASNLDTYYGYTF; DNA: TGTGCCAGTAACCTGGACACCTACTATGGCTACACCTTC
length: 15; V: TRBV7-2; D: NA; J: TRBJ1-5; size: once; CDR3: CASSLGYSRNQPQHF; DNA: TGTGCCAGCAGCTTAGGGTATAGTCGGAATCAGCCCCAGCATTTT
length: 16; V: TRBV27; D: TRBD1; J: TRBJ2-2; size: NA; CDR3: CASSSRDSPNTGELFF; DNA: TGTGCCAGCAGTTCCCGGGACAGCCCGAACACCGGGGAGCTGTTTTTT
length: 14; V: TRBV28; D: NA; J: TRBJ1-2; size: NA; CDR3: CASRPHGTNYGYTF; DNA: TGTGCCAGCAGGCCCCACGGGACTAACTATGGCTACACCTTC
length: 15; V: TRBV5-1; D: TRBD2; J: TRBJ2-1; size: NA; CDR3: CASSPGTSGINEQFF; DNA: TGCGCCAGCAGCCCCGGGACTAGCGGTATCAATGAGCAGTTCTTC
length: 13; V: TRBV2; D: TRBD1; J: TRBJ2-5; size: NA; CDR3: CTYSTGGKETQYF; DNA: TGTACCTACTCTACAGGGGGCAAAGAGACCCAGTACTTC
length: 15; V: TRBV15; D: NA; J: TRBJ2-7; size: NA; CDR3: CATSGSFGTSYEQYF; DNA: TGTGCCACCAGCGGATCGTTCGGGACATCATACGAGCAGTACTTC
length: 11; V: TRBV12-3/TRBV12-4; D: NA; J: TRBJ1-6; size: NA; CDR3: CASGSHSPLHF; DNA: TGTGCCTCAGGTTCCCATTCACCCCTCCACTTT
length: 16; V: TRBV5-1; D: NA; J: TRBJ1-1; size: NA; CDR3: CASSSTPSLLNTEAFF; DNA: TGCGCCAGCAGCTCGACACCCTCCCTCTTGAACACTGAAGCTTTCTTT
length: 18; V: TRBV7-9; D: NA; J: TRBJ2-3; size: NA; CDR3: CASSSSPAGSSSTDTQYF; DNA: TGTGCCAGCAGCTCTTCTCCGGCGGGAAGCTCTAGCACAGATACGCAGTATTTT
length: 14; V: TRBV7-3; D: NA; J: TRBJ1-1; size: NA; CDR3: CASSAGAGKTEAFF; DNA: TGTGCCAGCTCAGCTGGGGCAGGGAAAACTGAAGCTTTCTTT
length: 14; V: TRBV9; D: TRBD1; J: TRBJ2-5; size: NA; CDR3: CASSAGQAQETQYF; DNA: TGTGCCAGCAGCGCTGGACAGGCCCAAGAGACCCAGTACTTC
length: 14; V: TRBV9; D: NA; J: TRBJ2-3; size: NA; CDR3: CASNREVSADTQYF; DNA: TGTGCCAGCAACCGAGAGGTGTCGGCAGATACGCAGTATTTT
length: 14; V: TRBV7-2; D: NA; J: TRBJ2-5; size: NA; CDR3: CASSLSDIQETQYF; DNA: TGTGCCAGCAGCTTATCAGACATCCAAGAGACCCAGTACTTC
length: 16; V: TRBV3-1/TRBV3-2; D: NA; J: TRBJ2-1; size: NA; CDR3: CASSPRVGGTYNEQFF; DNA: TGTGCCAGCAGCCCCCGTGTGGGCGGGACGTACAATGAGCAGTTCTTC
length: 15; V: TRBV10-3; D: TRBD1; J: TRBJ2-1; size: NA; CDR3: CAISDGLGGLNEQFF; DNA: TGTGCCATCAGTGATGGTCTAGGGGGCCTCAATGAGCAGTTCTTC
length: 17; V: TRBV16; D: NA; J: TRBJ2-6; size: NA; CDR3: CASSQSSPQSGANVLTF; DNA: TGTGCCAGCAGCCAATCCTCGCCCCAGTCTGGGGCCAACGTCCTGACTTTC
length: 15; V: TRBV5-1; D: NA; J: TRBJ1-2; size: NA; CDR3: CASSLNQGGKDGYTF; DNA: TGCGCCAGCAGCTTGAATCAGGGAGGGAAGGATGGCTACACCTTC
length: 15; V: TRBV29-1; D: TRBD2; J: TRBJ2-7; size: NA; CDR3: CSVVGLLAGYYEQYF; DNA: TGCAGCGTTGTGGGTCTCCTAGCGGGATACTACGAGCAGTACTTC
length: 13; V: TRBV6-4; D: NA; J: TRBJ1-2; size: NA; CDR3: CASSDLTGRGYTF; DNA: TGTGCCAGCAGTGACCTCACAGGCCGAGGCTACACCTTC
length: 15; V: TRBV6-5; D: TRBD2; J: TRBJ2-1; size: NA; CDR3: CASRTSGNPYNEQFF; DNA: TGTGCCAGCAGAACTAGCGGGAACCCCTACAATGAGCAGTTCTTC
length: 16; V: TRBV6-5; D: TRBD2; J: TRBJ2-1; size: once; CDR3: CASSYSIAGRENEQFF; DNA: TGTGCCAGCAGTTACTCGATAGCGGGTAGGGAGAATGAGCAGTTCTTC
length: 15; V: TRBV5-1; D: TRBD2; J: TRBJ2-3; size: NA; CDR3: CASSLGSGNKDTQYF; DNA: TGCGCCAGCAGCTTGGGTAGCGGGAATAAAGATACGCAGTATTTT
length: 14; V: TRBV16; D: NA; J: TRBJ2-4; size: NA; CDR3: CASSQGGFGNIQYF; DNA: TGTGCCAGCAGCCAAGGAGGGTTCGGGAACATTCAGTACTTC
length: 17; V: TRBV10-3; D: NA; J: TRBJ2-7; size: few; CDR3: CAISESYSGSSSYEQYF; DNA: TGTGCCATCAGTGAGTCGTATTCGGGTTCAAGCTCCTACGAGCAGTACTTC
length: 15; V: TRBV28; D: TRBD2; J: TRBJ2-1; size: NA; CDR3: CASTKTSGGPYEQFF; DNA: TGTGCCAGCACCAAGACTAGCGGAGGACCCTATGAGCAGTTCTTC
length: 14; V: TRBV9; D: NA; J: TRBJ2-1; size: NA; CDR3: CASSSVGAQDEQFF; DNA: TGTGCCAGCAGCTCCGTGGGCGCTCAGGATGAGCAGTTCTTC